A single sample gave rise to the 25 T cell receptor beta chains below, sequenced in a study of shared T cell receptors in the human thymus. Libraries were prepared by immunoSEQ multiplex PCR; TCRdb keeps only in-frame clonotypes and omits some of them. Of approximately 400,000 clones in the sample, about 95% were seen once. Specimen: thymocytes. The receptors stem from a human donor.

V usage is TRBV27 and J usage is TRBJ2-5; 11 bases line up with TRBD2. The trim removed 9 bases at V and 0 bases at J, leaving 12 bases unmatched. This CDR3 contains 17 residues. The V gene's germline CDR1 is MNHEY and CDR2 SMNVEV (reference sequence). In DNA, the CDR3 is TGTGCCAGTAGGGGGCTAGCGGGAGGACGCGACCAAGAGACCCAGTACTTC. Protein: CASRGLAGGRDQETQYF.

This chain links TRBV28 with TRBJ2-3; D is possibly TRBD1 (6 bases). Looked up from germline, CDR1 is MDHEN and CDR2 is SYDVKM. The ends were cut back, 5 bases at V and 1 base at J, with 10 bases in the middle. The CDR3 contains 14 residues. The CDR3 sequence is CASSHRQGTDTQYF. The CDR3 nucleotides are TGTGCCAGCAGTCACCGACAGGGCACAGATACGCAGTATTTT.

The rearrangement joins TRBV9 to TRBJ1-2; 7 bases align to TRBD1. Germline assignment: CDR1 SGDLS and CDR2 YYNGEE. V gave up 2 bases and J gave up 5 bases; unmatched junction bases: 24. The length of the CDR3 is 20 residues. CDR3 nucleotide sequence: TGTGCCAGCAGCGTTTCAGTCCCGGGACAGAGGCGAAGGCGAGGGTATGGCTACACCTTC. Amino acids: CASSVSVPGQRRRRGYGYTF.

This chain links TRBV10-3 with TRBJ2-3, with 9 bases aligning to TRBD2. The CDR3 totals 21 residues. Germline CDR1 ENHRY, CDR2 SYGVKD. Unmatched junction bases numbered 23, after V lost 3 bases and J lost 4 bases. CDR3 in amino acids: CAISEEESGRMGLDDSDTQYF. The DNA of the CDR3 is TGTGCCATCAGTGAAGAAGAGAGCGGGAGGATGGGGTTAGACGATTCAGATACGCAGTATTTT.

This CDR3 is CASSPATSGHSYNEQFF. The CDR3, as DNA: TGTGCCAGCAGCCCCGCGACTAGCGGACACTCCTACAATGAGCAGTTCTTC. This chain joins TRBV7-3 and TRBJ2-1; TRBD2 matches 9 bases. There are 17 residues in the CDR3. Trimming took 5 bases from V and 0 from J; bases not matched to a gene: 8. CDR1 and CDR2 from the germline V gene are SGHTA and FQGTGA.

This clone was seen once. V and J are TRBV5-5 and TRBJ1-1; D is perhaps TRBD1 (6 bases). The CDR3 is made up of 14 amino acids. V was shortened by 3 bases and J by 7 bases, with 16 bases between the two germline ends. Germline CDR1 is SGHKS and CDR2 is YYEKEE (reference sequence). Here the CDR3 reads CASSSVYRVDEAFF. For the CDR3, the DNA is TGTGCCAGCAGCTCCGTATACAGGGTTGATGAAGCTTTCTTT.

The chain couples TRBV5-8 to TRBJ2-3; 7 bases fit TRBD2. The germline V gene encodes CDR1 SGHTS and CDR2 YDEGEE. The CDR3 has 18 residues. J gave up 3 bases and V 4 bases, and 17 bases lay outside the gene matches. The CDR3 is CASSRPGLTAGETDTQYF. In DNA form, the CDR3 reads TGTGCCAGCAGCCGCCCGGGCCTTACGGCGGGAGAAACAGATACGCAGTATTTT. Looking up the rest from reference TRBV5-8 and TRBJ2-3 gives the full variable domain: EAGVTQSPTHLIKTRGQQATLRCSPISGHTSVYWYQQALGLGLQFLLWYDEGEERNRGNFPPRFSGRQFPNYSSELNVNALELEDSALYLCASSRPGLTAGETDTQYFGPGTRLTVL.

The rearrangement links TRBV6-1 to TRBJ2-7; D remains unclear. The CDR3 sequence is 10 residues long. The V gene's germline CDR1 is MNHNS and CDR2 SASEGT. Trimming took 6 bases from V and 3 from J, leaving 3 bases between them. The CDR3 region has the DNA TGTGCCAGCAGCAACTACGAGCAGTACTTC. Its translation: CASSNYEQYF.

This clone has only one observation. The chain couples TRBV19 to TRBJ2-3, with 13 bases aligning to TRBD2. With 0 bases clipped from V and 7 bases from J, the junction kept 7 bases outside the gene matches. The CDR3 is 17 residues long. Germline V gene sequence: CDR1 LNHDA, CDR2 SQIVND (reference sequence). The CDR3 sequence is CASSIDQGTSGKNTQYF. As DNA, the CDR3 is TGTGCCAGTAGTATAGATCAAGGGACTAGCGGGAAAAATACGCAGTATTTT. Complete variable domain (other parts from reference TRBV19 and TRBJ2-3): DGGITQSPKYLFRKEGQNVTLSCEQNLNHDAMYWYRQDPGQGLRLIYYSQIVNDFQKGDIAEGYSVSREKKESFPLTVTSAQKNPTAFYLCASSIDQGTSGKNTQYFGPGTRLTVL.

This sequence joins TRBV6-5 and TRBJ2-2, with D possibly being TRBD1 (6 bases). Germline CDR1 MNHEY, CDR2 SVGAGI. Deletions cut 3 bases from V and 8 bases from J, with 13 bases between. The CDR3 contains 14 residues. The CDR3 reads CASSYMAGAGELFF. The CDR3 nucleotides are TGTGCCAGCAGTTATATGGCAGGGGCAGGGGAGCTGTTTTTT.

The chain carries TRBV5-6 and TRBJ2-7, with 8 bases that match TRBD1. V shed 3 bases and J 2 bases; nucleotides not matched to a gene: 4. The CDR3 contains 14 residues. The V gene's germline CDR1 is SGHDT and CDR2 YYEEEE. CDR3 in amino acids: CASSSQDRAYEQYF. Here the CDR3 DNA reads TGTGCCAGCAGCTCCCAGGACAGGGCCTACGAGCAGTACTTC.

V gene TRBV6-1 combines with J gene TRBJ2-5; possibly TRBD1 or TRBD2 for D (5 bases each). The V gene's germline CDR1 is MNHNS and CDR2 SASEGT. The CDR3 sequence is 14 residues long. V lost 2 bases and J 7 bases, leaving 14 bases between the germline ends. The CDR3 sequence: CASSETRGARTQYF. The CDR3 DNA reads TGTGCCAGCAGTGAAACTAGGGGAGCACGGACCCAGTACTTC.

V and J are TRBV6-1 and TRBJ2-5; 11 nucleotides line up with TRBD2. V trimming: 11 bases; J trimming: 2 bases; junction bases outside the gene matches: 4. The CDR3 runs to 13 residues. Germline lookup yields CDR1 MNHNS and CDR2 SASEGT. CDR3 nucleotide sequence: TGTGCCGGAAGGACTAGCGGGCAAGAGACCCAGTACTTC. Protein product: CAGRTSGQETQYF.

This chain links TRBV15 with TRBJ1-1; no clear D. Germline CDR1 reads LNHNV; CDR2 reads YYDKDF (reference sequence). This CDR3 comprises 15 residues. Trimming stripped 1 base from V and 1 base from J, with 10 bases between. In nucleotides, the CDR3 is TGTGCCACCAGCAGAGCTGGACGGACGAACACTGAAGCTTTCTTT. It specifies CATSRAGRTNTEAFF.

V is TRBV5-1 and J is TRBJ2-2; 9 nucleotides line up with TRBD1. The CDR3 covers 15 residues. The V gene end was trimmed by 4 bases and the J gene end by 3 bases; junction bases not matched to a gene: 4. The V gene's germline CDR1 is SGHRS and CDR2 YFSETQ. As DNA, the CDR3 is TGCGCCAGCAGCATACAGGGGGCGGACACCGGGGAGCTGTTTTTT. It yields the protein CASSIQGADTGELFF.

This chain joins TRBV4-1 and TRBJ1-4, with TRBD1 identical over 7 bases. Germline loops: CDR1 MGHRA, CDR2 YSYEKL. V was clipped by 2 bases and J by 0 bases; unmatched bases: 18. CDR3 length: 21 amino acids. Here the CDR3 DNA reads TGCGCCAGCAGCCAAATATGGCAGGGACAGCTTCTTTTTGCAACTAATGAAAAACTGTTTTTT. Protein sequence: CASSQIWQGQLLFATNEKLFF.

The rearrangement joins TRBV28 to TRBJ1-5; perhaps TRBD1 as D (6 bases). The length of the CDR3 is 14 residues. Germline V gives CDR1 MDHEN, CDR2 SYDVKM. V shed 7 bases and J shed 3 bases, with 13 bases lying between them. The CDR3 here is CASTYRQANQPQHF. CDR3 bases: TGTGCCAGCACATATCGACAGGCCAATCAGCCCCAGCATTTT.

The chain couples TRBV6-1 to TRBJ2-1; 10 bases line up with TRBD2. This CDR3 has 16 residues. From germline, CDR1 is MNHNS and CDR2 SASEGT. J lost 7 bases, V lost 3 bases, and 9 bases had no gene match. CDR3 residues: CASSDAASGRGNEQFF. The DNA of the CDR3 is TGTGCCAGCAGTGATGCCGCGAGCGGGAGGGGTAATGAGCAGTTCTTC.

The chain has TRBV4-3 and TRBJ2-1, with a possible D match to TRBD2 (5 bases). V was shortened by 0 bases and J by 8 bases, with 11 bases between the two germline ends. Germline lookup yields CDR1 LGHNA and CDR2 YSLEER. The CDR3 sequence is 14 residues long. The CDR3 spells CASSQDWLAHEQFF. For the CDR3, the DNA is TGCGCCAGCAGCCAAGACTGGCTAGCCCATGAGCAGTTCTTC.

V gene TRBV4-1 combines with J gene TRBJ1-1; D is uncertain. This CDR3 has 14 amino acids. The V gene lost 4 bases and the J gene lost 0 bases, with 9 bases spanning the gap. Germline loops: CDR1 MGHRA, CDR2 YSYEKL. This CDR3 reads CASSLWTVNTEAFF. The CDR3 bases are TGCGCCAGCAGCCTTTGGACGGTGAACACTGAAGCTTTCTTT.

The chain uses TRBV4-2 and TRBJ2-3; D remains unclear. CDR3 length equals 16 residues. V was cut by 2 bases and J by 2 bases, with 14 bases left in between. Germline V gives CDR1 LGHNA, CDR2 YNFKEQ. The CDR3: CASSQPPSANTDTQYF. The CDR3 DNA follows: TGTGCCAGCAGCCAACCGCCCTCAGCGAACACAGATACGCAGTATTTT.

V usage is TRBV29-1 and J usage is TRBJ1-4; 7 nucleotides agree with TRBD1. This CDR3 is 15 amino acids long. V lost 6 bases to trimming and J lost 0 bases; unmatched junction nucleotides: 7. From germline, CDR1 is SQVTM and CDR2 ANQGSEA. The CDR3 DNA reads TGCAGCGTGGGGACAGAACATGCAACTAATGAAAAACTGTTTTTT. Translation: CSVGTEHATNEKLFF.

This clone was found once. The genes are TRBV28 and TRBJ1-5, with 12 bases matching TRBD1. CDR3 length equals 17 residues. Germline assignment: CDR1 MDHEN and CDR2 SYDVKM. V shed 6 bases and J 0 bases; nucleotides not matched to a gene: 6. The DNA of the CDR3 is TGTGCCAGCAGCTTGGGACAGGGGGCTCATAGCAATCAGCCCCAGCATTTT. It specifies CASSLGQGAHSNQPQHF.

This clone was seen more than once but under ten times. The V gene is TRBV28, the J gene TRBJ1-5; weak D call: TRBD1 (5 bases). The CDR3 contains 14 residues. Germline V CDR1 and CDR2: MDHEN, SYDVKM. Trimming pared 2 bases from V and 6 bases from J, leaving 11 bases between. CDR3 sequence: CASSLRGGIQPQHF. CDR3 nucleotides: TGTGCCAGCAGTTTAAGGGGAGGGATTCAGCCCCAGCATTTT.

The chain links TRBV10-3 to TRBJ2-7, with D maybe TRBD1 (6 bases). V was clipped by 8 bases and J by 3 bases, with 11 bases between them. CDR1 and CDR2 from the germline V gene are ENHRY and SYGVKD. The CDR3 is made up of 12 amino acids. DNA for the CDR3: TGTGCCATCTTGGGCAGGGGCTACGAGCAGTACTTC. It yields the protein CAILGRGYEQYF.